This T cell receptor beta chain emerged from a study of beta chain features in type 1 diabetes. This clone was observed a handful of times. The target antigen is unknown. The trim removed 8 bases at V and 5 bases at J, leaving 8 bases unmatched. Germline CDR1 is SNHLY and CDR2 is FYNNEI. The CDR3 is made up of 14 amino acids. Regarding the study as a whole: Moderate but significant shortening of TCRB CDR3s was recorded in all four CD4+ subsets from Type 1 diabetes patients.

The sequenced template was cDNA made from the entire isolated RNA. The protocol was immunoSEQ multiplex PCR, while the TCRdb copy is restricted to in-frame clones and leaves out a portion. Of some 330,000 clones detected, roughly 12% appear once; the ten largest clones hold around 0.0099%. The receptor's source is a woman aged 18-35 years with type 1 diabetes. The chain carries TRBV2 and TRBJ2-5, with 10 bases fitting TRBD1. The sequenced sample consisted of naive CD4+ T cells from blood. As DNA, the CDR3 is TGTGCCAGCGGCGTGACAGGGGGCGCGGAGACCCAGTACTTC. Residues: CASGVTGGAETQYF. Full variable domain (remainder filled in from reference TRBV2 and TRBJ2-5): EPEVTQTPSHQVTQMGQEVILRCVPISNHLYFYWYRQILGQKVEFLVSFYNNEISEKSEIFDDQFSVERPDGSNFTLKIRSTKLEDSAMYFCASGVTGGAETQYFGPGTRLLVL.